This T cell receptor (beta chain) was observed in a study of T-cell reconstitution after alpha-beta-depleted transplantation in children. Unique molecular identifiers featured in how the TCRbeta library was prepared. TCRdb processed the PCR reads anew with MiXCR; each CDR3 protein has one entry. The table records 70,000 to 100,000 distinct CDR3 sequences, more than 9% of them present only once. Germline V gene lookup returns CDR1 DFQATT and CDR2 SNEGSKA (reference sequence). The CDR3 totals 15 residues. Trimming left V 4 bases short and J 7 bases short, with 20 bases between. This receptor was taken from a human donor who donated a stem cell graft to a child with inherited bone marrow failure. This chain uses TRBV20-1 with TRBJ2-1, with D tentatively TRBD1 or TRBD2 (6 bases each). This sample comprised PBMCs from the stem cell graft donor, obtained from the stem cell graft. CDR3 sequence reads: CSATPGASKGNEQFF. The CDR3 DNA reads as TGCAGTGCTACCCCGGGGGCGTCAAAGGGGAATGAGCAGTTCTTC.